The source of this T cell receptor beta chain is a study of cytomegalovirus exposure and HLA in healthy donors. Whole-study results and caveats: Researchers reportedly found TCR beta sequences accurately predicted most subjects' HLA-A and HLA-B alleles. Immune exposure information available was restricted to CMV serostatus.

Both 60 Vbeta primers and 13 Jbeta primers went into the PCR. In the authors' workflow: Later reanalysis found approximately 80 million unique TCR beta chains, some 10 million of them shared. Profiling relied on immunoSEQ multiplex PCR, and the TCRdb table lists in-frame clones only, not all of them. Clone size and the V and J calls come from that table; the DNA yielded D and trimming. Altogether about 130,000 clones are present, roughly 80% being singletons, with the ten largest covering 3% to 4%. V was clipped by 7 bases and J by 8 bases, with 20 bases between them. The CDR3 spans 14 residues. Germline CDR1 reads MNHEY; CDR2 reads SVGAGI. To note about this clone: The antigen remains unidentified.

The gene calls are TRBV6-5 and TRBJ1-1; no clear D. This receptor was taken from a woman aged 35 to 49 in good health and CMV-seronegative. Source material: PBMCs. The CDR3 here is CASIPSGRVLEAFF. The DNA for the CDR3 is TGTGCCAGCATCCCCTCCGGGCGGGTACTGGAAGCTTTCTTT.